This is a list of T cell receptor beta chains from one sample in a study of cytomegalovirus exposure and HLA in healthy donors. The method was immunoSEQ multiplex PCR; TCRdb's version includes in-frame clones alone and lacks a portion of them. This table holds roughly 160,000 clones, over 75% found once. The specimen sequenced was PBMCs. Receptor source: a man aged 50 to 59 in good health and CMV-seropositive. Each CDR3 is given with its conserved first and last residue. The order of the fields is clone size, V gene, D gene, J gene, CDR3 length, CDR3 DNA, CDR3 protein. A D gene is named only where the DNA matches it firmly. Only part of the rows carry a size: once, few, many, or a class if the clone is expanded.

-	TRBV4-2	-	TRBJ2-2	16	TGTGCCAGCAGCCAAGAGGGCAGGAGGTCCGCCGGGGAGCTGTTTTTT	CASSQEGRRSAGELFF
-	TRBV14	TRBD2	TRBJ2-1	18	TGTGCCAGCAGCCAAGATCTGCTGGGCGGGGGGCTTTACAATGAGCAGTTCTTC	CASSQDLLGGGLYNEQFF
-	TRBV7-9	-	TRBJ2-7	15	TGTGCCAGCAGCCCCAGGGTCGGCAACTCCTACGAGCAGTACTTC	CASSPRVGNSYEQYF
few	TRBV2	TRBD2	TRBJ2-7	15	TGTGCCAGCAGAGGTGGGACTAGCGGGGCCCACGAGCAGTACTTC	CASRGGTSGAHEQYF
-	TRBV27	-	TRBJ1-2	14	TGTGCCAGCAGTTCCGCGGCGGGGGGGTATGGCTACACCTTC	CASSSAAGGYGYTF
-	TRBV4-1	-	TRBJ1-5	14	TGCGCCAGCAGCCGGGCAGGTTTCAATCAGCCCCAGCATTTT	CASSRAGFNQPQHF
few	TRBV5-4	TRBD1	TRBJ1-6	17	TGTGCCAGCAGCTTGATTGGGGCGCGGGACCTCAGGGGGGCCCTCCACTTT	CASSLIGARDLRGALHF
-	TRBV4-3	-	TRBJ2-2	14	TGCGCCAGCAGCCACCTCCAGCGGACCGGGGAGCTGTTTTTT	CASSHLQRTGELFF
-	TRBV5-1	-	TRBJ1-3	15	TGCGCCAGCAGCAGGCAGGGGAACTCTGGAAACACCATATATTTT	CASSRQGNSGNTIYF
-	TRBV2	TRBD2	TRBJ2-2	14	TGTGCCAGCAGGAGCGGGGGTCGTACCGGGGAGCTGTTTTTT	CASRSGGRTGELFF
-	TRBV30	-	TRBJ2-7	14	TGTGCCTGGAGTGCTCACAGGGACTCCTACGAGCAGTACTTC	CAWSAHRDSYEQYF
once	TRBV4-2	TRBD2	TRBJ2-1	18	TGTGCCAGCAGCCAAGATTGGAGCGGGGGGACGTTCTACAATGAGCAGTTCTTC	CASSQDWSGGTFYNEQFF
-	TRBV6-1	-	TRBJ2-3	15	TGTGCCAGCAGTGGTAGGGGGGGGGCCCCAGATACGCAGTATTTT	CASSGRGGAPDTQYF
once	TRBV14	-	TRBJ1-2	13	TGTGCCAGCAGCCAAGGTTCGGGGTATGGCTACACCTTC	CASSQGSGYGYTF